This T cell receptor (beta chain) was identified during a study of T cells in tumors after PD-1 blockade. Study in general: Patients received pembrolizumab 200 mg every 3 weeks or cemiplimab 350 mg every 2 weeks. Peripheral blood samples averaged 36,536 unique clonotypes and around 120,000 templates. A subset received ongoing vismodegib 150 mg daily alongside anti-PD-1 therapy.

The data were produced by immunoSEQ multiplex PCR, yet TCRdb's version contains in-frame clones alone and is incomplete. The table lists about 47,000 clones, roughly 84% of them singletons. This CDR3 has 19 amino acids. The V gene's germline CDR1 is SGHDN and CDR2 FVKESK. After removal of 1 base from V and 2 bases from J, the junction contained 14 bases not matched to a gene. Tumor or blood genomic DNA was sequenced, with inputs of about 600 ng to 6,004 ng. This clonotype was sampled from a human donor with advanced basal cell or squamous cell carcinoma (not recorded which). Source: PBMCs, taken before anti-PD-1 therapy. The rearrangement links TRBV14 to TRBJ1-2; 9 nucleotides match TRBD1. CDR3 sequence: CASSQGYRGLPGGNYGYTF. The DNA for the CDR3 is TGTGCCAGCAGCCAAGGGTACAGGGGGCTCCCTGGAGGGAACTATGGCTACACCTTC. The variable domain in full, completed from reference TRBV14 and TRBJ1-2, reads EAGVTQFPSHSVIEKGQTVTLRCDPISGHDNLYWYRRVMGKEIKFLLHFVKESKQDESGMPNNRFLAERTGGTYSTLKVQPAELEDSGVYFCASSQGYRGLPGGNYGYTFGSGTRLTVV.